Listed below are T cell receptor beta chains from one sample, sequenced in a study of cytomegalovirus exposure and HLA in healthy donors. The method was immunoSEQ multiplex PCR; TCRdb's version includes in-frame clones alone and lacks a portion of them. The sample carries about 140,000 clones, around 78% recorded once. The sample consisted of PBMCs. The source of these receptors is a young woman in good health and CMV-seropositive. The CDR3 runs from the conserved cysteine through the conserved F or W. Fields, in order: V gene, D gene, J gene, CDR3 length, clone size, CDR3 protein, CDR3 DNA. The D gene is left open where the match is weak. Not all rows give a size; the values are once, few, many and, for expanded clones, a class.

>TRBV11-2|TRBD2|TRBJ2-7|18|NA
CASSLDFRSGGLDYEQYF
TGTGCCAGCAGCTTAGATTTTCGTAGCGGGGGGCTCGACTACGAGCAGTACTTC
>TRBV5-1|TRBD2|TRBJ2-1|16|NA
CASSLTSGGAGNEQFF
TGCGCCAGCAGCTTGACTAGCGGGGGGGCCGGGAATGAGCAGTTCTTC
>TRBV7-2|TRBD1|TRBJ1-1|13|NA
CASSPQGAGEAFF
TGTGCCAGCAGCCCGCAGGGGGCAGGTGAAGCTTTCTTT
>TRBV18|NA|TRBJ1-1|14|NA
CASSLGALNTEAFF
TGTGCCAGCTCACTAGGGGCGTTGAACACTGAAGCTTTCTTT
>TRBV7-2|NA|TRBJ2-5|15|NA
CASSLGILSQETQYF
TGTGCCAGCAGCTTAGGAATCCTATCTCAAGAGACCCAGTACTTC
>TRBV27|TRBD2|TRBJ2-3|16|few
CASSFTAGGFQNTQYF
TGTGCCAGCAGTTTCACAGCGGGGGGATTTCAAAATACGCAGTATTTT
>TRBV2|NA|TRBJ1-1|12|NA
CASSEPRTEAFF
TGTGCCAGCAGTGAGCCGAGAACTGAAGCTTTCTTT
>TRBV19|NA|TRBJ2-2|13|NA
CASSIWGDGELFF
TGTGCCAGTAGTATCTGGGGGGACGGGGAGCTGTTTTTT
>TRBV7-2|TRBD1|TRBJ1-2|15|NA
CASSPQVSRQGAYTF
TGTGCCAGCAGCCCCCAGGTTAGCCGACAGGGTGCCTACACCTTC
>TRBV29-1|TRBD2|TRBJ2-3|16|once
CSGIVGLAGFTDTQYF
TGCAGCGGGATCGTGGGGCTAGCGGGGTTCACAGATACGCAGTATTTT
>TRBV5-1|TRBD1|TRBJ1-2|15|NA
CASSLAPGQGFGYTF
TGCGCCAGCAGCTTGGCCCCGGGACAGGGCTTTGGCTACACCTTC
>TRBV5-1|NA|TRBJ1-2|13|NA
CASTSQGSAVYTF
TGCGCCAGCACTTCGCAGGGGAGCGCTGTCTACACCTTC
>TRBV5-1|TRBD1|TRBJ2-7|17|NA
CASSSAGGTGGLGEQYF
TGCGCCAGCAGCTCCGCCGGGGGGACAGGGGGTCTTGGCGAGCAGTACTTC
>TRBV7-2|NA|TRBJ2-3|15|NA
CASRLGGGPSDTQYF
TGTGCCAGCCGCCTTGGGGGGGGGCCATCAGATACGCAGTATTTT
>TRBV11-2|TRBD1|TRBJ2-7|16|NA
CASSLGAGGPVYEQYF
TGTGCCAGCAGCTTAGGGGCAGGGGGCCCTGTATACGAGCAGTACTTC
>TRBV19|TRBD1|TRBJ2-5|14|once
CASSTWDRQETQYF
TGTGCCAGTAGTACTTGGGACAGACAAGAGACCCAGTACTTC
>TRBV13|NA|TRBJ1-6|14|NA
CASSLKHYNSPLHF
TGTGCCAGCAGCTTAAAACATTATAATTCACCCCTCCACTTT
>TRBV6-5|NA|TRBJ1-1|13|NA
CASRPPGNTEAFF
TGTGCCAGCAGACCCCCGGGGAACACTGAAGCTTTCTTT
>TRBV7-8|TRBD1|TRBJ1-1|17|NA
CASSDEDRKTMNTEAFF
TGTGCCAGCAGCGATGAGGACAGGAAGACCATGAACACTGAAGCTTTCTTT
>TRBV5-1|TRBD1|TRBJ1-1|13|NA
CASSFRTGAEAFF
TGCGCCAGCAGCTTCCGGACAGGCGCTGAAGCTTTCTTT
>TRBV7-6|TRBD2|TRBJ2-3|16|NA
CASSSGTSGSSRAQYF
TGTGCCAGCAGCTCAGGGACTAGCGGGTCGTCTAGGGCGCAGTATTTT
>TRBV6-5|NA|TRBJ1-1|15|NA
CASSYPGGSATEAFF
TGTGCCAGCAGTTACCCCGGGGGGTCGGCCACTGAAGCTTTCTTT
>TRBV5-1|TRBD1|TRBJ1-4|14|NA
CASSATGKNEKLFF
TGCGCCAGCAGCGCGACAGGGAAGAATGAAAAACTGTTTTTT
>TRBV5-4|NA|TRBJ1-1|14|NA
CASRTDRVSTEAFF
TGTGCCAGCAGAACCGACAGAGTGAGCACTGAAGCTTTCTTT
>TRBV30|TRBD1|TRBJ2-7|12|NA
CAWRTGAYEQYF
TGTGCCTGGAGGACAGGGGCCTACGAGCAGTACTTC
>TRBV6-6|NA|TRBJ1-1|13|NA
CASSPRAPSGAFF
TGTGCCAGCAGTCCCCGGGCCCCAAGCGGAGCTTTCTTT
>TRBV28|NA|TRBJ2-7|14|few
CASSRELGGYEQYF
TGTGCCAGCAGCCGGGAATTAGGGGGCTACGAGCAGTACTTC
>TRBV4-1|TRBD1|TRBJ2-7|15|NA
CASSQEDRGSNEQYF
TGCGCCAGCAGCCAAGAGGACAGGGGGAGCAACGAGCAGTACTTC
>TRBV23-1|TRBD2|TRBJ2-7|17|few
CASSQSGTSGGYYEQYF
TGCGCCAGCAGTCAATCGGGGACTAGCGGGGGGTACTACGAGCAGTACTTC
>TRBV4-1|NA|TRBJ2-2|12|NA
CASNMNTGELFF
TGCGCCAGCAATATGAACACCGGGGAGCTGTTTTTT
>TRBV2|NA|TRBJ1-6|14|NA
CASNRQIYNSPLHF
TGTGCCAGCAACCGACAGATCTATAATTCACCCCTCCACTTT
>TRBV6-5|NA|TRBJ2-2|13|NA
CASRPTSLGELFF
TGTGCCAGCAGGCCCACTAGCCTCGGGGAGCTGTTTTTT
>TRBV5-6|TRBD1|TRBJ2-7|17|NA
CASSINRGPSPSYEQYF
TGTGCCAGCAGCATAAATAGGGGGCCCTCGCCCTCCTACGAGCAGTACTTC